This is a list of T cell receptor beta chains from one sample in a study of T cell responses to AZD1222 COVID-19 vaccine. This table comes from immunoSEQ multiplex PCR, and its TCRdb copy is limited to in-frame clones, with some not included. This sample has approximately 260,000 clones, with approximately 93% found just once. Sequenced material: peripheral blood, taken on day 0 of AZD1222 vaccination. These receptors originate from an adult in good health. The CDR3 runs from the conserved cysteine through the conserved F or W. Each record gives: J gene, clone size, V gene, D gene, CDR3 length, CDR3 DNA, CDR3 protein. The D gene is left open where the match is weak. A clone size is listed for some rows: how often the clone was seen (once, few, many), or a class if it is expanded.

J gene: TRBJ2-3; clone size: .; V gene: TRBV6-1; D gene: TRBD2; CDR3 length: 19; CDR3 DNA: TGTGCCAGCAGTGATTCTAGCGGCAGGGACCTGTGGGGCACAGATACGCAGTATTTT; CDR3 protein: CASSDSSGRDLWGTDTQYF
J gene: TRBJ1-5; clone size: .; V gene: TRBV19; D gene: .; CDR3 length: 15; CDR3 DNA: TGTGCCAGTAGGGCTCGTAGCCGGAGCAATCAGCCCCAGCATTTT; CDR3 protein: CASRARSRSNQPQHF
J gene: TRBJ1-6; clone size: few; V gene: TRBV7-8; D gene: TRBD1; CDR3 length: 16; CDR3 DNA: TGTGCCAGCAGCTCCACCTGGACAGGGAATAATTCACCCCTCCACTTT; CDR3 protein: CASSSTWTGNNSPLHF
J gene: TRBJ2-7; clone size: .; V gene: TRBV11-2; D gene: TRBD1; CDR3 length: 15; CDR3 DNA: TGTGCCAGCAGCCCCCGGGACAGGGTAACCTACGAGCAGTACTTC; CDR3 protein: CASSPRDRVTYEQYF
J gene: TRBJ2-4; clone size: .; V gene: TRBV4-1; D gene: .; CDR3 length: 18; CDR3 DNA: TGCGCCAGCAGCCAAGGCCCTGCCTGGGGGATAGCCAAAAACATTCAGTACTTC; CDR3 protein: CASSQGPAWGIAKNIQYF
J gene: TRBJ1-4; clone size: .; V gene: TRBV5-1; D gene: .; CDR3 length: 14; CDR3 DNA: TGCGCCAGCAGCCCTGGGACCAAGGGGGAAAAACTGTTTTTT; CDR3 protein: CASSPGTKGEKLFF
J gene: TRBJ2-5; clone size: .; V gene: TRBV7-3; D gene: TRBD2; CDR3 length: 16; CDR3 DNA: TGTGCCAGCAGCTCACCCAACCTAGCGGGGGAAGAGACCCAGTACTTC; CDR3 protein: CASSSPNLAGEETQYF
J gene: TRBJ1-1; clone size: .; V gene: TRBV18; D gene: .; CDR3 length: 16; CDR3 DNA: TGTGCCAGCTCCTCAAGCCAGGTAACCATGAACACTGAAGCTTTCTTT; CDR3 protein: CASSSSQVTMNTEAFF
J gene: TRBJ1-2; clone size: .; V gene: TRBV28; D gene: .; CDR3 length: 12; CDR3 DNA: TGTGCCAGCAGTTTGAGTGGCTATGGCTACACCTTC; CDR3 protein: CASSLSGYGYTF
J gene: TRBJ1-1; clone size: .; V gene: TRBV19; D gene: .; CDR3 length: 11; CDR3 DNA: TGTGCCAGTAGGTGGAACACTGAAGCTTTCTTT; CDR3 protein: CASRWNTEAFF
J gene: TRBJ2-7; clone size: .; V gene: TRBV6-2/TRBV6-3; D gene: TRBD2; CDR3 length: 13; CDR3 DNA: TGTGCCAGCAGTTACCGGGGGGGCTACGAGCAGTACTTC; CDR3 protein: CASSYRGGYEQYF
J gene: TRBJ2-1; clone size: .; V gene: TRBV28; D gene: TRBD2; CDR3 length: 15; CDR3 DNA: TGTGCCAGCACACCATCGGGGGGGGTTCGCAATGAGCAGTTCTTC; CDR3 protein: CASTPSGGVRNEQFF
J gene: TRBJ1-4; clone size: .; V gene: TRBV2; D gene: .; CDR3 length: 14; CDR3 DNA: TGTGCCAGCACTAAGGAGGGTGGCAGTGAAAAACTGTTTTTT; CDR3 protein: CASTKEGGSEKLFF
J gene: TRBJ1-2; clone size: .; V gene: TRBV6-5; D gene: TRBD1; CDR3 length: 12; CDR3 DNA: TGTGCCTGCGGTCGGGACAGCTATGGCTACACCTTC; CDR3 protein: CACGRDSYGYTF
J gene: TRBJ1-6; clone size: .; V gene: TRBV4-1; D gene: .; CDR3 length: 17; CDR3 DNA: TGCGCCAGCAGCCCCCGGGGCAGGGGTTTCGGTAATTCACCCCTCCACTTT; CDR3 protein: CASSPRGRGFGNSPLHF
J gene: TRBJ2-1; clone size: once; V gene: TRBV6-6; D gene: .; CDR3 length: 15; CDR3 DNA: TGTGCCAGCAGTTACGAGTTCCAGGCCTACAATGAGCAGTTCTTC; CDR3 protein: CASSYEFQAYNEQFF
J gene: TRBJ2-1; clone size: .; V gene: TRBV28; D gene: TRBD1; CDR3 length: 17; CDR3 DNA: TGTGCCAGCAGTTTATTAGCCGGGACAGGGGGAGGCAATGAGCAGTTCTTC; CDR3 protein: CASSLLAGTGGGNEQFF
J gene: TRBJ2-5; clone size: .; V gene: TRBV12-3/TRBV12-4; D gene: .; CDR3 length: 13; CDR3 DNA: TGTGCCAGCAGCCAGGGACAACAAGAGACCCAGTACTTC; CDR3 protein: CASSQGQQETQYF
J gene: TRBJ1-1; clone size: once; V gene: TRBV19; D gene: .; CDR3 length: 13; CDR3 DNA: TGTGCCAGCCAAATAAGGCGAAACACTGAAGCTTTCTTT; CDR3 protein: CASQIRRNTEAFF
J gene: TRBJ1-1; clone size: .; V gene: TRBV5-6; D gene: .; CDR3 length: 14; CDR3 DNA: TGTGCCAGCAGCTTGGAGGGAAGGAACACTGAAGCTTTCTTT; CDR3 protein: CASSLEGRNTEAFF
J gene: TRBJ2-3; clone size: .; V gene: TRBV6-1; D gene: TRBD2; CDR3 length: 15; CDR3 DNA: TGTGCCAGCAGTCAGAGCGGGGGCCTCACAGATACGCAGTATTTT; CDR3 protein: CASSQSGGLTDTQYF
J gene: TRBJ2-7; clone size: .; V gene: TRBV18; D gene: TRBD2; CDR3 length: 17; CDR3 DNA: TGTGCCAGCTCACCGACTAGCGGGAGGTTAAGCTCCTACGAGCAGTACTTC; CDR3 protein: CASSPTSGRLSSYEQYF
J gene: TRBJ2-5; clone size: .; V gene: TRBV13; D gene: .; CDR3 length: 14; CDR3 DNA: TGTGCCAGCAGCTTAGGGCAGGCGGGAGAGACCCAGTACTTC; CDR3 protein: CASSLGQAGETQYF
J gene: TRBJ2-1; clone size: .; V gene: TRBV7-9; D gene: .; CDR3 length: 14; CDR3 DNA: TGTGCCAGCAGCCCCTTGGGACACGACAATGAGCAGTTCTTC; CDR3 protein: CASSPLGHDNEQFF
J gene: TRBJ1-3; clone size: .; V gene: TRBV28; D gene: .; CDR3 length: 16; CDR3 DNA: TGTGCCAGCAGCAACCCCACCTGGGGTGCTGGAAACACCATATATTTT; CDR3 protein: CASSNPTWGAGNTIYF